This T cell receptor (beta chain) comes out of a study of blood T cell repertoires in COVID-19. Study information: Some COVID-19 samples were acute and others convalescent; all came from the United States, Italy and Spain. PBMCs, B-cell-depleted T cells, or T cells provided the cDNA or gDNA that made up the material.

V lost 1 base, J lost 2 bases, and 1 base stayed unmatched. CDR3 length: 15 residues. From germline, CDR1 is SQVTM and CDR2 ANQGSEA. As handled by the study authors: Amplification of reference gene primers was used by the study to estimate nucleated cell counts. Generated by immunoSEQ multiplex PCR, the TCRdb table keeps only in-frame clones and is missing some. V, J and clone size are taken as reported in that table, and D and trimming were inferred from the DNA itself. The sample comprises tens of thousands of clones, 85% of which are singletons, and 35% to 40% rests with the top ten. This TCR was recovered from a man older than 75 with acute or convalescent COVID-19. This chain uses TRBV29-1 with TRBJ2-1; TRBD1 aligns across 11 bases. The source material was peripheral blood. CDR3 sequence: CSVEGDRGTYNEQFF. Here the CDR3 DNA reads TGCAGCGTTGAAGGGGACAGGGGGACCTACAATGAGCAGTTCTTC.